The rows below give T cell receptor beta chains drawn from one sample of a study of blood T cell repertoires in COVID-19. Here immunoSEQ multiplex PCR was the method, and the copy in TCRdb shows in-frame clones only, minus some. The sample includes over 200,000 clones, 88% of them seen just once. Sample: peripheral blood. The source of these receptors is a woman aged 55-69 years with acute or convalescent COVID-19. Both conserved end residues are part of each CDR3. The order of the fields is D gene, V gene, J gene, clone size, CDR3 protein, CDR3 DNA. A D gene is named only where the DNA matches it firmly. Part of the rows lack a size; the others show once, few, many or a class for expanded clones.

D gene: TRBD1
V gene: TRBV28
J gene: TRBJ2-5
clone size: once
CDR3 protein: CASSLTGWAETQYF
CDR3 DNA: TGTGCCAGCAGTTTGACAGGGTGGGCAGAGACCCAGTACTTC

D gene: -
V gene: TRBV14
J gene: TRBJ1-2
clone size: few
CDR3 protein: CASSQDRAGGVYGYTF
CDR3 DNA: TGTGCCAGCAGCCAAGACCGGGCCGGGGGGGTCTATGGCTACACCTTC

D gene: -
V gene: TRBV28
J gene: TRBJ2-4
clone size: -
CDR3 protein: CASRATGRNIQYF
CDR3 DNA: TGTGCCAGCAGAGCGACAGGGAGGAACATTCAGTACTTC

D gene: TRBD2
V gene: TRBV27
J gene: TRBJ2-2
clone size: -
CDR3 protein: CASSPRADRSSGRYVGELFF
CDR3 DNA: TGTGCCAGCAGTCCCAGAGCGGACAGGTCTAGCGGGAGATACGTCGGGGAGCTGTTTTTT

D gene: -
V gene: TRBV19
J gene: TRBJ1-1
clone size: few
CDR3 protein: CASSIGPGDPPEAFF
CDR3 DNA: TGTGCCAGTAGTATAGGGCCAGGGGACCCCCCTGAAGCTTTCTTT

D gene: TRBD2
V gene: TRBV7-9
J gene: TRBJ2-5
clone size: -
CDR3 protein: CASSQMRTSGYQETQYF
CDR3 DNA: TGTGCCAGCAGCCAAATGCGGACTAGCGGGTACCAAGAGACCCAGTACTTC

D gene: TRBD1
V gene: TRBV5-6
J gene: TRBJ1-3
clone size: once
CDR3 protein: CASSSGQGAAGNTIYF
CDR3 DNA: TGTGCCAGCAGCTCCGGACAGGGGGCGGCTGGAAACACCATATATTTT

D gene: -
V gene: TRBV5-5
J gene: TRBJ2-2
clone size: -
CDR3 protein: CASSILSGVGTGELFF
CDR3 DNA: TGTGCCAGCAGCATCTTGTCGGGAGTAGGGACCGGGGAGCTGTTTTTT

D gene: -
V gene: TRBV5-1
J gene: TRBJ2-3
clone size: -
CDR3 protein: CASSLLLASTDTQYF
CDR3 DNA: TGCGCCAGCAGCTTGTTACTAGCTAGCACAGATACGCAGTATTTT

D gene: -
V gene: TRBV30
J gene: TRBJ1-4
clone size: -
CDR3 protein: CAWSDRTVHTPKLFF
CDR3 DNA: TGTGCCTGGAGTGACCGGACAGTTCATACCCCAAAACTGTTTTTT

D gene: TRBD1
V gene: TRBV6-2/TRBV6-3
J gene: TRBJ1-4
clone size: -
CDR3 protein: CASSERPGQGNEKLFF
CDR3 DNA: TGTGCCAGCAGTGAGCGTCCGGGACAGGGGAATGAAAAACTGTTTTTT

D gene: -
V gene: TRBV19
J gene: TRBJ2-2
clone size: -
CDR3 protein: CATLAQRNTGELFF
CDR3 DNA: TGTGCCACCCTCGCTCAGCGGAACACCGGGGAGCTGTTTTTT

D gene: -
V gene: TRBV7-8
J gene: TRBJ1-5
clone size: once
CDR3 protein: CASSALRGINQPQHF
CDR3 DNA: TGTGCCAGCAGCGCGCTCAGGGGAATCAATCAGCCCCAGCATTTT

D gene: -
V gene: TRBV19
J gene: TRBJ1-1
clone size: -
CDR3 protein: CASSGLMNTEAFF
CDR3 DNA: TGTGCCAGTAGTGGACTTATGAACACTGAAGCTTTCTTT

D gene: TRBD2
V gene: TRBV7-2
J gene: TRBJ2-7
clone size: once
CDR3 protein: CASSKTSGAYEQYF
CDR3 DNA: TGTGCCAGCAGCAAGACTAGCGGGGCCTACGAGCAGTACTTC

D gene: -
V gene: TRBV5-1
J gene: TRBJ1-1
clone size: -
CDR3 protein: CASSLERRTEAFF
CDR3 DNA: TGCGCCAGCAGCTTGGAGCGTCGCACTGAAGCTTTCTTT

D gene: -
V gene: TRBV28
J gene: TRBJ1-1
clone size: -
CDR3 protein: CASRSPSMAFF
CDR3 DNA: TGTGCCAGCAGATCCCCGAGTATGGCTTTCTTT

D gene: TRBD1
V gene: TRBV28
J gene: TRBJ1-2
clone size: few
CDR3 protein: CASSSPGQGAGNYGYTF
CDR3 DNA: TGTGCCAGCAGTTCGCCGGGACAGGGGGCTGGTAACTATGGCTACACCTTC

D gene: TRBD1
V gene: TRBV5-1
J gene: TRBJ1-6
clone size: -
CDR3 protein: CASSLGTGDSPLHF
CDR3 DNA: TGCGCCAGCAGCTTAGGGACAGGGGATTCACCCCTCCACTTT

D gene: -
V gene: TRBV30
J gene: TRBJ1-1
clone size: -
CDR3 protein: CACDGLPNTEAFF
CDR3 DNA: TGTGCCTGCGACGGACTCCCGAACACTGAAGCTTTCTTT

D gene: TRBD2
V gene: TRBV2
J gene: TRBJ2-5
clone size: -
CDR3 protein: CASTLGGAVGETQYF
CDR3 DNA: TGTGCCAGCACCCTCGGGGGGGCTGTAGGAGAGACCCAGTACTTC

D gene: TRBD1
V gene: TRBV11-2
J gene: TRBJ1-2
clone size: -
CDR3 protein: CASSPRGQGAAYGYTF
CDR3 DNA: TGTGCCAGCAGCCCGAGAGGACAGGGGGCGGCCTATGGCTACACCTTC

D gene: -
V gene: TRBV9
J gene: TRBJ2-3
clone size: -
CDR3 protein: CASSGPMTGVSDTQYF
CDR3 DNA: TGTGCCAGCAGCGGCCCTATGACGGGGGTCTCAGATACGCAGTATTTT

D gene: -
V gene: TRBV7-2
J gene: TRBJ2-7
clone size: -
CDR3 protein: CASSPSLGSRMSYEQYF
CDR3 DNA: TGTGCCAGCAGCCCCTCGTTGGGTTCTAGAATGTCCTACGAGCAGTACTTC

D gene: -
V gene: TRBV19
J gene: TRBJ2-3
clone size: -
CDR3 protein: CASSTIAWGTDTQYF
CDR3 DNA: TGTGCCAGTAGTACCATAGCCTGGGGCACAGATACGCAGTATTTT

D gene: TRBD2
V gene: TRBV7-2
J gene: TRBJ2-7
clone size: -
CDR3 protein: CASSLDPSGGSYEQYF
CDR3 DNA: TGTGCCAGCAGCTTAGATCCTAGCGGGGGGTCCTACGAGCAGTACTTC

D gene: TRBD1
V gene: TRBV9
J gene: TRBJ2-1
clone size: -
CDR3 protein: CASSARTGISYNEQFF
CDR3 DNA: TGTGCCAGCAGCGCTCGGACAGGAATATCCTACAATGAGCAGTTCTTC

D gene: TRBD1
V gene: TRBV30
J gene: TRBJ2-1
clone size: -
CDR3 protein: CAWSKGQRYNEQFF
CDR3 DNA: TGTGCCTGGAGTAAGGGACAGAGATACAATGAGCAGTTCTTC

D gene: TRBD1
V gene: TRBV18
J gene: TRBJ1-1
clone size: -
CDR3 protein: CASSRGQGTNTEAFF
CDR3 DNA: TGTGCCAGCTCACGTGGACAGGGGACGAACACTGAAGCTTTCTTT

D gene: TRBD2
V gene: TRBV7-6
J gene: TRBJ2-1
clone size: -
CDR3 protein: CASSRGGTSVNEQFF
CDR3 DNA: TGTGCCAGCAGCCGCGGAGGGACTAGCGTCAACGAGCAGTTCTTC

D gene: TRBD2
V gene: TRBV5-5
J gene: TRBJ2-3
clone size: -
CDR3 protein: CASSLKGSGGRADTQYF
CDR3 DNA: TGTGCCAGCAGCTTGAAGGGTAGCGGGGGACGTGCAGATACGCAGTATTTT

D gene: TRBD1
V gene: TRBV5-5
J gene: TRBJ1-1
clone size: -
CDR3 protein: CASSEQGVTGTEAFF
CDR3 DNA: TGTGCCAGCAGCGAACAGGGGGTAACGGGGACTGAAGCTTTCTTT

D gene: TRBD2
V gene: TRBV6-6
J gene: TRBJ2-2
clone size: -
CDR3 protein: CASSQGLAGAGELFF
CDR3 DNA: TGTGCCAGCAGTCAAGGACTAGCGGGGGCCGGGGAGCTGTTTTTT

D gene: -
V gene: TRBV19
J gene: TRBJ1-2
clone size: few
CDR3 protein: CASNSGRRGLGYGYTF
CDR3 DNA: TGTGCCAGTAATAGCGGCAGGCGAGGCCTGGGGTATGGCTACACCTTC

D gene: -
V gene: TRBV5-1
J gene: TRBJ1-1
clone size: once
CDR3 protein: CASSLVGGETEAFF
CDR3 DNA: TGCGCCAGCAGCTTGGTAGGCGGGGAGACTGAAGCTTTCTTT

D gene: TRBD2
V gene: TRBV5-6
J gene: TRBJ2-1
clone size: -
CDR3 protein: CASSLTAGGPSSEQFF
CDR3 DNA: TGTGCCAGCAGCTTGACGGCGGGGGGGCCGTCGTCTGAGCAGTTCTTC

D gene: TRBD1
V gene: TRBV5-6
J gene: TRBJ2-3
clone size: -
CDR3 protein: CASSGPGQGISTDTQYF
CDR3 DNA: TGTGCCAGCAGCGGACCGGGACAGGGAATCTCAACAGATACGCAGTATTTT

D gene: -
V gene: TRBV30
J gene: TRBJ1-4
clone size: -
CDR3 protein: CAWSTGQGINNEKLFF
CDR3 DNA: TGTGCCTGGAGTACGGGGCAGGGGATAAATAATGAAAAACTGTTTTTT

D gene: TRBD1
V gene: TRBV2
J gene: TRBJ1-3
clone size: -
CDR3 protein: CASTSRGSGNTIYF
CDR3 DNA: TGTGCCAGCACATCCAGGGGGTCTGGAAACACCATATATTTT

D gene: TRBD2
V gene: TRBV5-5
J gene: TRBJ2-3
clone size: -
CDR3 protein: CASSSLTSGTRDTQYF
CDR3 DNA: TGTGCCAGCAGCTCACTTACTAGCGGGACCCGGGATACGCAGTATTTT

D gene: TRBD2
V gene: TRBV3-1/TRBV3-2
J gene: TRBJ2-1
clone size: -
CDR3 protein: CASSRGTSVLGSEQFF
CDR3 DNA: TGTGCCAGCAGCCGCGGGACTAGCGTACTTGGTAGTGAGCAGTTCTTC

D gene: -
V gene: TRBV16
J gene: TRBJ1-1
clone size: few
CDR3 protein: CASSQSTVGRAEAFF
CDR3 DNA: TGTGCCAGCAGCCAATCCACAGTGGGGAGGGCTGAAGCTTTCTTT

D gene: TRBD1
V gene: TRBV23-1
J gene: TRBJ1-1
clone size: -
CDR3 protein: CASSQYGGTGGNTEAFF
CDR3 DNA: TGCGCCAGCAGTCAATACGGAGGGACAGGGGGCAACACTGAAGCTTTCTTT

D gene: TRBD2
V gene: TRBV5-4
J gene: TRBJ2-7
clone size: -
CDR3 protein: CASSLTGRGEQYF
CDR3 DNA: TGTGCCAGCAGCTTAACGGGGAGGGGCGAGCAGTACTTC

D gene: TRBD1
V gene: TRBV11-3
J gene: TRBJ2-7
clone size: few
CDR3 protein: CASSKTGDEQYF
CDR3 DNA: TGTGCCAGCAGCAAAACAGGGGACGAGCAGTACTTC

D gene: -
V gene: TRBV7-9
J gene: TRBJ2-5
clone size: -
CDR3 protein: CASSLVVGIQETQYF
CDR3 DNA: TGTGCCAGCAGCTTAGTCGTCGGTATCCAAGAGACCCAGTACTTC